The entry below gives a single TCR beta chain sequence along with its context. Mismatch with germline at one junction end may stem from a read error. Newly diagnosed patients aged 18 to 65 had hyperthyroidism of under 2 months' duration. These data come from a study of T cells in Graves' hyperthyroidism and ophthalmopathy. CDR3 length equals 15 residues. The V gene's germline CDR1 is LNHNV and CDR2 YYDKDF (reference sequence). There were TCR beta CDR3 regions amplified from RNA transcripts. A first-round RT-PCR of the TCR CDR3 used the HTBI primer set. Using its own MiXCR run on the multiplex PCR reads, TCRdb lists one record per CDR3 protein. Of hundreds of thousands of distinct CDR3 sequences in the sample, less than 15% were seen once.

Sequenced material: blood. The chain employs TRBV15 and TRBJ1-3; D may be TRBD1 (6 bases). The sequence was obtained from a woman under 30 with Graves' hyperthyroidism. Here the CDR3 DNA reads TGTGCCACCACTGACTTGGACAGACCCGGAAACACCACATATTTT. This translates into CATTDLDRPGNTTYF.